These 7 T cell receptor beta chains came from one sample sequenced in a study of cytomegalovirus exposure and HLA in healthy donors. Here immunoSEQ multiplex PCR was the method, and the copy in TCRdb shows in-frame clones only, minus some. The sample contains approximately 190,000 clones, approximately 88% of which appear only once. The sample consisted of PBMCs. These receptors were taken from a man aged 18 to 30 in good health and CMV-seropositive.

The chain has TRBV2 and TRBJ2-7; TRBD1 might be the D (6 bases). V was trimmed by 11 bases and J by 5 bases, leaving 25 bases between them. From germline, CDR1 is SNHLY and CDR2 FYNNEI. The CDR3 is 15 residues long. This CDR3 is CAQRPGGVFSHEQYF. DNA for the CDR3: TGTGCCCAGAGGCCTGGGGGCGTTTTTTCCCACGAGCAGTACTTC.

The J gene is TRBJ1-1, the V gene TRBV28; 7 bases agree with TRBD1. The CDR3 extends over 13 amino acids. Germline assignment: CDR1 MDHEN and CDR2 SYDVKM. The ends lost 5 bases at V and 5 bases at J; junction bases unmatched: 5. The CDR3 reads CASSRLTGTEAFF. CDR3 DNA: TGTGCCAGCAGTCGTTTGACAGGGACTGAAGCTTTCTTT.

The chain links TRBV6-4 to TRBJ2-2, with D possibly being TRBD2 (6 bases). There are 14 residues in the CDR3. V was clipped by 5 bases and J by 5 bases, with 12 bases between them. The germline V gene has CDR1 MRHNA and CDR2 SNTAGT. The CDR3 loop reads CASSRGSDTGELFF. The DNA of the CDR3 is TGTGCCAGCAGTCGGGGGTCGGATACCGGGGAGCTGTTTTTT.

The gene calls are TRBV20-1 and TRBJ2-5; the D gene is possibly TRBD2 (5 bases). Germline V gives CDR1 DFQATT, CDR2 SNEGSKA (reference sequence). This CDR3 has 11 residues. CDR3 in DNA: TGCAGCGCCGGGGTTGCGGAGACCCAGTACTTC. This gives the protein CSAGVAETQYF.

V is TRBV29-1 and J is TRBJ1-5, with D possibly matching TRBD1 (5 bases). Trimming removed 6 bases from V and 7 bases from J, with 16 bases in between. The CDR3 is made up of 13 amino acids. Germline V CDR1 and CDR2: SQVTM, ANQGSEA. CDR3 in DNA: TGCAGCGTGGGTGACGCGGGGGACCAGCCCCAGCATTTT. This sequence encodes CSVGDAGDQPQHF.

The rearrangement uses TRBV11-3 and TRBJ2-1, with 8 bases that match TRBD1. The CDR3 runs to 15 residues. Germline V CDR1 and CDR2: SGHNT, YENEEA. The trim removed 0 bases at V and 6 bases at J, leaving 4 bases unmatched. CDR3 sequence (DNA): TGTGCCAGCAGCTTAGAGGGGACAGGTGTCAATGAGCAGTTCTTC. This translates into CASSLEGTGVNEQFF.

This clone was observed a few times. The rearrangement links TRBV15 to TRBJ2-7, with D unresolved. This CDR3 is 12 amino acids long. Trimming cost V 5 bases and J 5 bases, with 10 bases left between them. The germline gives CDR1 LNHNV, CDR2 YYDKDF (reference sequence). The CDR3 DNA is TGTGCCACCAGCCTAAACCTCAACGAGCAGTACTTC. It specifies CATSLNLNEQYF.